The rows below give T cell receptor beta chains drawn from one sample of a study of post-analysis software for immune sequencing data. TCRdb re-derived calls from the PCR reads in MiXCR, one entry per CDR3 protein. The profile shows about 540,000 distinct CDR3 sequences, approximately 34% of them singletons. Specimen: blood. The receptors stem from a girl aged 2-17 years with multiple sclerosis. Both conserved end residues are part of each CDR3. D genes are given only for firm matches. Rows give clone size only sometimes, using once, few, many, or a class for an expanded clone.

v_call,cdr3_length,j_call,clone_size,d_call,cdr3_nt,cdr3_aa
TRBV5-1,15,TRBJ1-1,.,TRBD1,TGCGCCAGCAGCGGGACAGGGGGCGCGCACACTGAAGCTTTCTTT,CASSGTGGAHTEAFF
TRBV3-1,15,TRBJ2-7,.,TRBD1,TGTGCCAGCAGCCCCCCCCCACAGGGGGTCTACGAGCAGTACTTC,CASSPPPQGVYEQYF
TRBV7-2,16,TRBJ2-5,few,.,TGTGCCAGCAGCTTAGGGTCGCGGGGCTACCAAGAGACCCAGTACTTC,CASSLGSRGYQETQYF
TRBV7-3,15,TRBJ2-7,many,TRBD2,TGTGCCAGCAGCTCCACTGGACTAGCGGGGGAGGGGCAGTACTTC,CASSSTGLAGEGQYF
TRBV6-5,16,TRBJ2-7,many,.,TGTGCCAGCAGTTACGCCCTCGGTAACGGCTTGTACGAGCAGTACTTC,CASSYALGNGLYEQYF
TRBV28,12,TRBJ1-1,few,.,TGTGCCAGCAGCCTAACCCGGACAAGCGCTTTCTTT,CASSLTRTSAFF
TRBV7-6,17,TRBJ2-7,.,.,TGTGCCTGCAGCTTAGTGGGGGGTAGCGGAATCTCCTACGAGCAGTACTTC,CACSLVGGSGISYEQYF
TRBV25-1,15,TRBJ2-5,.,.,TGTGCCAGCAGTGAAGGGTGGACAGTTCAAGAGACCCAGTACTTC,CASSEGWTVQETQYF
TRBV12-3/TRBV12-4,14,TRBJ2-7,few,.,TGTGCCAGCAGCACTAAACGCGACCCGCTCGAGCAGTACTTC,CASSTKRDPLEQYF
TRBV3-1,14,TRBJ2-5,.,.,TGTGCCAGCAGCCAACCGGGACCACAAGAGACCCAGTACTTC,CASSQPGPQETQYF
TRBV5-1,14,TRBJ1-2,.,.,TGCGCCAGCTCCGAAAGGGACCCAACCTATGGCTACACCTTC,CASSERDPTYGYTF
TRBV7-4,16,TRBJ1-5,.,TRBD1,TGTGCCAGCAGCTTAGAAGACAGGGTAGGCGATCAGCCCCAGCATTTT,CASSLEDRVGDQPQHF
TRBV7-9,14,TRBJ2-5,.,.,TGTGCCAGCAGCCTCGGACCAGTGGGGGAGACCCAGTACTTC,CASSLGPVGETQYF
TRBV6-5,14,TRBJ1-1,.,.,TGTGCCAGCAGCCCCCTGGGTCGGGGGGCTGAAGCTTTCTTT,CASSPLGRGAEAFF
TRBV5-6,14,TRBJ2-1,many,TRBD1,TGTGCCAGCAGCCGAGGACAGGGCCTTAATGAGCAGTTCTTC,CASSRGQGLNEQFF
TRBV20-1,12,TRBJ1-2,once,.,TGCAGTGTCCCGACAGGCCGAGATGGCTACACCTTC,CSVPTGRDGYTF
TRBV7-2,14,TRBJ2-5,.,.,TGTGCCAGCAGCCAGCAGGGGGGCCTGGAGACCCAGTACTTC,CASSQQGGLETQYF
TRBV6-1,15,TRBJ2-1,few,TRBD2,TGTGCCAGCAGTGGAACTAGCGGTTCCTACAATGAGCAGTTCTTC,CASSGTSGSYNEQFF
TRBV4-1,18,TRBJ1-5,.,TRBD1,TGCGCCAGCAGCCAATCGATCCTACAGGGGATGGGCAATCAGCCCCGGCATTTT,CASSQSILQGMGNQPRHF
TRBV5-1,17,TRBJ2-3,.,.,TGCGCCAGCAGCTCCTCAGTGGTGGAAGTTGTCACAGATACGCAGTATTTT,CASSSSVVEVVTDTQYF
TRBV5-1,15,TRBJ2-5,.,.,TGCGCCAGCAGCTTGATGGCAGGGGTCCAAGAGACCCAGTACTTC,CASSLMAGVQETQYF
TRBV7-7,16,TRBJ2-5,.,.,TGTGCCAGCAGCCAGGCAGGGGCAGGGCCTCAAGAGGCCCAGTACTTC,CASSQAGAGPQEAQYF
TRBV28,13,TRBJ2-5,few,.,TGTGCCAGCAGCCCCGTCCCCCAAGAGACCCAGTACTTC,CASSPVPQETQYF
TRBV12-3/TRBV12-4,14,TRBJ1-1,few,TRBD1,TGTGCCAGCAGTTTTCAGGGGGCAGGGACTGAAGCTTTCTTT,CASSFQGAGTEAFF
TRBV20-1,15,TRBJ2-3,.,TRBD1,TGCAGTGCTAGAGACCCCGGGACAGTCACAGATACGCAGTATTTT,CSARDPGTVTDTQYF
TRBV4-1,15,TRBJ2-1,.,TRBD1,TGCGCCAGCAGCCAGACCGGGACAGGGCACAATGAGCAGTTCTTC,CASSQTGTGHNEQFF
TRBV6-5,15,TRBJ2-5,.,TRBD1,TGTGCCAGCAGTGGGCGTCAGGGGGTAAGGGAGACCCAGTACTTC,CASSGRQGVRETQYF
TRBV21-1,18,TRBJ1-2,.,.,TGTGCCAGCAGCAAGAACCGACCAGAAGAAGGGGGCTTTGATGGCTACACCTTC,CASSKNRPEEGGFDGYTF
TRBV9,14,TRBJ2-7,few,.,TGTGCCAGCAGCGGACGGGACTCTTCCTACGAGCAGTACTTC,CASSGRDSSYEQYF
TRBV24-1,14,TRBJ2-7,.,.,TGTGCCCCCAGTGATTCCCCCCCTCAGACCGAGCAGTACTTC,CAPSDSPPQTEQYF
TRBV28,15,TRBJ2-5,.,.,TGTGCCGGCAGCAAACCCGGGACACCCGGAAGGGAGCAGTACTTC,CAGSKPGTPGREQYF
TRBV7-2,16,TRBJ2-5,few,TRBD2,TGTGCCAGCAGCTTGGGACTAGCCTTCTTTCAAGAGACCCAGTACTTC,CASSLGLAFFQETQYF
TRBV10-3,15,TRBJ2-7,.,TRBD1,TGTGCCATCGGTGAAGGACAGGGAAGCTCCTACGAGCAGTACTTC,CAIGEGQGSSYEQYF
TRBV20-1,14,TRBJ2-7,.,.,TGCAGTGCTGCCCACAGGGACGCCTACAATGAGCAGTACTTC,CSAAHRDAYNEQYF
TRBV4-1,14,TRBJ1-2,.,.,TGCGCCAACATAGGCGGGACCTTTAACTATGGCTACACCTTC,CANIGGTFNYGYTF
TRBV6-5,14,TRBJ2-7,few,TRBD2,TGTGCCAGCAGTAAACTAGCGCGGGGCTACGAGCAGTACTTC,CASSKLARGYEQYF
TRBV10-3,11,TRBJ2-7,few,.,TGTGCCATCAGTGAAGGGAGCGAGCAGTACTTC,CAISEGSEQYF
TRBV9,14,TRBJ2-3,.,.,TGTGCCAGCAGCGGGGGGGGCCAGAAAGATACGCAGTATTTT,CASSGGGQKDTQYF
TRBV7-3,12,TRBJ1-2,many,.,TGTGCCAGCAGCTTAGCAGGGTATGGCTACACCTTC,CASSLAGYGYTF